These 32 T cell receptor beta chains originate from one sample sequenced in a study of T-cell memory formation after mild COVID-19. TCRdb processed the 5' RACE reads anew with MiXCR; each CDR3 protein has one entry. Among about half a million distinct CDR3 sequences listed, approximately 18% were seen once. Material: PBMCs or a T cell subset sorted from them (not recorded which). These receptor sequences come from an adult woman who had mild COVID-19 (a few samples of this study predate the infection). Cell type and time point are not known.

In this sample, this clonotype turned up many times. One end of the junction varies from germline; a read error may be responsible. The V and J genes are TRBV6-5 and TRBJ2-7; no clear D. Germline V lookup: CDR1 MNHEY, CDR2 SVGAGI. This CDR3 region has 13 residues. CDR3 region: CASGEPPHYAQYF. DNA of the CDR3: TGTGCCTCGGGCGAGCCACCCCATTACGCGCAGTACTTC.

This clonotype was recorded a few times. V usage is TRBV3-1 and J usage is TRBJ2-3, with D unresolved. Per germline, CDR1 LGHDT and CDR2 YNNKEL (reference sequence). The CDR3 loop spans 16 amino acids. V was cut by 4 bases and J by 0 bases, with 14 bases left in between. CDR3 protein: CASSRVAFPSTDTQYF. The DNA for the CDR3 is TGTGCCAGCAGCCGGGTCGCGTTCCCTAGCACAGATACGCAGTATTTT.

This clonotype showed up just a few times. The V call is TRBV6-5, the J call TRBJ1-2; 12 bases agree with TRBD1. Germline V gene lookup returns CDR1 MNHEY and CDR2 SVGAGI. There are 14 residues in the CDR3. V shed 5 bases and J 8 bases; nucleotides not matched to a gene: 6. The DNA for the CDR3 is TGTGCCAGCAGTCCCGGGACAGGGGGCGCGGGCTACACCTTC. Its protein is CASSPGTGGAGYTF.

This clonotype was seen a handful of times. The chain has TRBV12-3 or TRBV12-4 and TRBJ2-7, with 12 nucleotides matching TRBD2. The CDR3 contains 17 residues. The ends lost 2 bases at V and 4 bases at J; junction bases unmatched: 9. CDR3 sequence reads: CASSLTSGRRRVYEQYF. The CDR3 bases are TGTGCCAGCAGTTTAACTAGCGGGAGGCGTCGGGTGTACGAGCAGTACTTC.

This clonotype was seen at least ten times. The chain is built from TRBV5-1 and TRBJ1-1; D might be TRBD1 (6 bases). This CDR3 has 15 amino acids. Germline CDR1 reads SGHRS; CDR2 reads YFSETQ. The V end was cut by 4 bases, the J end by 0 bases, with 13 bases between. The CDR3 region has the DNA TGCGCCAGCAGCCTAGACAGGCCGGTGAACACTGAAGCTTTCTTT. Translated, it gives CASSLDRPVNTEAFF.

This clonotype was seen a handful of times. The V and J genes are TRBV15 and TRBJ2-5; D is ambiguous. Germline CDR1 is LNHNV and CDR2 is YYDKDF (reference sequence). The CDR3 consists of 15 residues. Trimming shortened V by 1 base and J by 2 bases, and 11 bases separated the two germline ends. The CDR3 spells CATSRASGPQETQYF. The CDR3 coding sequence is TGTGCCACCAGCAGAGCCTCGGGCCCACAAGAGACCCAGTACTTC.

The V call is TRBV20-1, the J call TRBJ2-7, with D perhaps TRBD2 (6 bases). Trimming pared 1 base from V and 2 bases from J, leaving 15 bases between. CDR1 is DFQATT, CDR2 SNEGSKA, per germline (reference sequence). There are 15 residues in the CDR3. This chain's CDR3 is CSARVVGGGAYEQYF. CDR3 DNA sequence: TGCAGTGCTAGAGTTGTGGGGGGAGGCGCCTACGAGCAGTACTTC.

The table lists this clonotype with a few counts. The chain employs TRBV6-5 and TRBJ1-2; D possibly corresponds to TRBD1 (5 bases). Per germline, CDR1 MNHEY and CDR2 SVGAGI. Trimming shortened V by 5 bases and J by 3 bases, and 19 bases separated the two germline ends. The CDR3 is 16 residues long. As DNA, the CDR3 is TGTGCCAGCAGTGAATCCCGGTGGGGGACGCACTATGGCTACACCTTC. Amino acids: CASSESRWGTHYGYTF.

CDR3 in DNA: TGCAGTGCTAGAGTTGGGACAGGGGGCAACGGTCAGCCCCAGCATTTT. This gives the protein CSARVGTGGNGQPQHF. The V and J genes are TRBV20-1 and TRBJ1-5, with 12 positions matching TRBD1. The CDR3 runs to 16 residues. CDR1 DFQATT and CDR2 SNEGSKA come from the germline V gene (reference sequence). V lost 1 base, J lost 6 bases, and 7 bases stayed unmatched.

V and J are TRBV30 and TRBJ1-1, with D maybe TRBD1 (6 bases). Germline CDR1 and CDR2: GTSNPN and SVGIG (reference sequence). CDR3 size: 12 residues. V dropped 2 bases and J dropped 5 bases, with 9 bases sitting between them. Here the CDR3 DNA reads TGTGCCTGGAGTCCAGGACAGACTGAAGCTTTCTTT. As protein: CAWSPGQTEAFF. The variable domain in full, with the rest retrieved from reference TRBV30 and TRBJ1-1, is SQTIHQWPATLVQPVGSPLSLECTVEGTSNPNLYWYRQAAGRGLQLLFYSVGIGQISSEVPQNLSASRPQDRQFILSSKKLLLSDSGFYLCAWSPGQTEAFFGQGTRLTVV.

The chain employs TRBV30 and TRBJ2-3; TRBD1 matches at 9 bases. V dropped 3 bases and J dropped 2; count of bases not matched to a gene: 15. This CDR3 contains 18 residues. The germline V gene has CDR1 GTSNPN and CDR2 SVGIG (reference sequence). DNA of the CDR3: TGTGCCTGGAGCGTCCTGGGCCCCGGGACAGGGTCCACAGATACGCAGTATTTT. Its translation is CAWSVLGPGTGSTDTQYF. The full variable domain, rest sourced from reference TRBV30 and TRBJ2-3, is SQTIHQWPATLVQPVGSPLSLECTVEGTSNPNLYWYRQAAGRGLQLLFYSVGIGQISSEVPQNLSASRPQDRQFILSSKKLLLSDSGFYLCAWSVLGPGTGSTDTQYFGPGTRLTVL.

J is TRBJ1-5 and V is TRBV12-3 or TRBV12-4; the D is unclear. CDR3 size: 12 residues. Trimming stripped 6 bases from V and 3 bases from J, with 6 bases between. The CDR3 loop reads CASSLTNQPQHF. The CDR3 coding sequence is TGTGCCAGCAGCCTTACCAATCAGCCCCAGCATTTT.

The sample holds a few counts of this clonotype. V usage is TRBV7-2 and J usage is TRBJ2-2; unclear D gene. Trimming took 3 bases from V and 0 from J, leaving 8 bases between them. The CDR3 covers 15 residues. The germline V gene has CDR1 SGHTA and CDR2 FQGNSA. DNA for the CDR3: TGTGCCAGCAGCTTGTCACAGACGAACACCGGGGAGCTGTTTTTT. Translated: CASSLSQTNTGELFF.

The rearrangement uses TRBV5-1 and TRBJ2-5, with D perhaps TRBD2 (6 bases). There are 15 residues in the CDR3. V was cut by 6 bases and J by 0 bases, with 15 bases left in between. Germline-derived CDR1 and CDR2 are SGHRS and YFSETQ. CDR3 protein: CASTPWGGDQETQYF. The CDR3 DNA is TGCGCCAGCACCCCCTGGGGCGGGGACCAAGAGACCCAGTACTTC.

This chain links TRBV5-6 with TRBJ2-1; D unclear. V lost 1 base and J lost 8, with 4 bases in between. This CDR3 is 11 amino acids long. CDR1 is SGHDT, CDR2 YYEEEE, per germline. The CDR3 region is CASSLIDEQFF. The CDR3 nucleotides are TGTGCCAGCAGCTTGATCGATGAGCAGTTCTTC.

This clonotype occurred a few times. The gene calls are TRBV5-1 and TRBJ2-1, with 7 bases matching TRBD1. J was trimmed by 8 bases and V by 3 bases; bases with no gene match: 5. Germline CDR1 reads SGHRS; CDR2 reads YFSETQ. The length of the CDR3 is 13 residues. CDR3 nucleotide sequence: TGCGCCAGCAGCTCAAAGGGGGCTGATGAGCAGTTCTTC. It specifies CASSSKGADEQFF.

This clonotype turned up a few times. The rearrangement links TRBV20-1 to TRBJ2-7, with 9 bases that match TRBD1. CDR1 is DFQATT and CDR2 is SNEGSKA in the germline V gene (reference sequence). This CDR3 spans 15 amino acids. Germline trimming cut 3 bases from V and 4 bases from J; bases unmatched to any gene: 10. The CDR3 DNA is TGCAGTGCTAGGGACCGGGACAGGGAAATTTACGAGCAGTACTTC. Amino acid sequence: CSARDRDREIYEQYF.

This clonotype was seen only a few times. In DNA, the CDR3 is TGTGCCAGCAGCTTAGGGCGTGTCAACTCTGGGGCCAACGTCCTGACTTTC. This gives the protein CASSLGRVNSGANVLTF. The chain links TRBV7-9 to TRBJ2-6; the D is unclear. The CDR3 is 17 amino acids. Per the germline V gene, CDR1 is SEHNR and CDR2 is FQNEAQ (reference sequence). Trimming stripped 1 base from V and 0 bases from J, with 10 bases between.

This clonotype was detected only a few times. The rearrangement links TRBV5-6 to TRBJ2-1; 8 bases agree with TRBD2. CDR3 length equals 15 residues. Germline V gives CDR1 SGHDT, CDR2 YYEEEE. Losses at the gene ends were 4 bases for V and 1 base for J; bases not matched to a gene: 4. The CDR3 reads CASSRSGNSYNEQFF. The CDR3, as DNA: TGTGCCAGCAGCCGTAGCGGGAATTCCTACAATGAGCAGTTCTTC.

The V call is TRBV4-2, the J call TRBJ1-3, with 7 bases lining up with TRBD1. Germline V lookup: CDR1 LGHNA, CDR2 YNFKEQ. Germline trimming cut 4 bases from V and 4 bases from J; bases unmatched to any gene: 13. The CDR3 runs 17 residues. CDR3 coding DNA: TGTGCCAGCAGCCCTCAGGGGGTCACGTTCCAGGGAAACACCATATATTTT. This translates into CASSPQGVTFQGNTIYF.

The J gene is TRBJ2-1, the V gene TRBV29-1; 13 positions match TRBD2. Germline trimming cut 1 base from V and 7 bases from J; bases unmatched to any gene: 4. This CDR3 is built from 15 residues. Germline V gene sequence: CDR1 SQVTM, CDR2 ANQGSEA. The CDR3 DNA reads TGCAGCGTTGAAGGCGGACTAGCGGGAGAAAATGAGCAGTTCTTC. Residues: CSVEGGLAGENEQFF.

This clonotype has just a few counts. V is TRBV10-3 and J is TRBJ1-5; no clear D gene. The germline V gene has CDR1 ENHRY and CDR2 SYGVKD. Trimming took 5 bases from V and 4 from J, leaving 12 bases between them. The CDR3 runs to 14 residues. CDR3 coding DNA: TGTGCCATCAGTCCAACCCCTGGGAATCAGCCCCAGCATTTT. It specifies CAISPTPGNQPQHF.

This clonotype was seen a handful of times. The V gene is TRBV7-9, the J gene TRBJ2-1, with TRBD2 as a possible D gene (5 bases). Germline values: CDR1 SEHNR, CDR2 FQNEAQ (reference sequence). The CDR3 runs 12 residues. V gave up 8 bases and J gave up 8 bases, with 13 bases separating them. For the CDR3, the DNA is TGTGCCAGCGGGCGAAGCGGCTATGAGCAGTTCTTC. It translates to CASGRSGYEQFF.

There are a few counts of this clonotype. The V gene is TRBV9, the J gene TRBJ2-7; 10 bases agree with TRBD2. Germline CDR1 SGDLS, CDR2 YYNGEE. The CDR3 is 15 amino acids. Trimming cost V 0 bases and J 9 bases; bases outside gene matches: 9. Here the CDR3 DNA reads TGTGCCAGCAGCGTAGAGGCTAGCGGGAGTCTTGTGCAGTACTTC. Residues: CASSVEASGSLVQYF.

This chain uses TRBV9 with TRBJ2-1; perhaps D is TRBD1 or TRBD2 (7 bases each). Trimming cost V 1 base and J 8 bases, with 13 bases left between them. Germline V gene data show CDR1 as SGDLS and CDR2 as YYNGEE. CDR3 length: 14 amino acids. The CDR3: CASSVQGGAYEQFF. In DNA, the CDR3 is TGTGCCAGCAGCGTACAGGGGGGGGCCTATGAGCAGTTCTTC.

This clonotype has more than one count but fewer than ten. The V and J genes are TRBV10-3 and TRBJ1-2; D might be TRBD1 (5 bases). Germline CDR1 reads ENHRY; CDR2 reads SYGVKD. The CDR3 length is 15 residues. V was pared by 3 bases and J by 4 bases, with 15 bases between. The DNA for the CDR3 is TGTGCCATCAGTGACCTGGGCAGGGCGGGCTATGGCTACACCTTC. Its translation: CAISDLGRAGYGYTF.

This clonotype was found a few times. V usage is TRBV5-6 and J usage is TRBJ2-7; D is unresolved. The CDR3 loop spans 12 amino acids. The V end lost 0 bases, the J end lost 7 bases, and 8 bases lay between the germline ends. Germline lookup yields CDR1 SGHDT and CDR2 YYEEEE. The DNA of the CDR3 is TGTGCCAGCAGCTTGGTTACCCTTGAGCAGTACTTC. The encoded protein is CASSLVTLEQYF. The variable domain in full, with the rest retrieved from reference TRBV5-6 and TRBJ2-7, is DAGVTQSPTHLIKTRGQQVTLRCSPKSGHDTVSWYQQALGQGPQFIFQYYEEEERQRGNFPDRFSGHQFPNYSSELNVNALLLGDSALYLCASSLVTLEQYFGPGTRLTVT.

The table lists this clonotype with a count of one. The chain combines TRBV24-1 with TRBJ2-5; D tentatively reads TRBD1 or TRBD2 (5 bases each). This CDR3 is built from 16 residues. CDR1 KGHDR and CDR2 SFDVKD come from the germline V gene. V was pared by 5 bases and J by 1 base, with 16 bases between. The CDR3 sequence: CATSVVNRDLQETQYF. The CDR3, as DNA: TGTGCCACCAGTGTCGTTAACCGGGACCTCCAAGAGACCCAGTACTTC.

This clonotype was seen more than once but under ten times. The chain carries TRBV7-8 and TRBJ2-7; a weak D match, TRBD1 (5 bases). CDR1 is SGHVS, CDR2 FQNEAQ, per germline. This CDR3 spans 14 amino acids. Trimming left V 1 base short and J 6 bases short, with 13 bases between. The CDR3 loop is CASSLGTTGIEQYF. CDR3 DNA sequence: TGTGCCAGCAGCTTAGGGACCACAGGCATCGAGCAGTACTTC.

CDR3: CAWSVSFQNTGELFF. In DNA, the CDR3 is TGTGCCTGGAGCGTTAGCTTCCAGAACACCGGGGAGCTGTTTTTT. This chain joins TRBV30 and TRBJ2-2, with D hard to call. CDR3 size: 15 residues. The V end was cut by 3 bases, the J end by 1 base, with 12 bases between. The germline V gene has CDR1 GTSNPN and CDR2 SVGIG (reference sequence).

This clonotype was counted between two and nine times. This rearrangement joins TRBV5-6 to TRBJ2-7; D is possibly TRBD2 (6 bases). Germline V gene sequence: CDR1 SGHDT, CDR2 YYEEEE. Between the trimmed V and J ends, which lost 4 bases and 5 bases, there was a span of 19 bases. This CDR3 is built from 15 residues. This CDR3 is CASSPSERARDEQYF. The CDR3 nucleotides are TGTGCCAGCAGCCCTTCTGAGCGGGCCCGCGACGAGCAGTACTTC.

In its sample, this clonotype was seen a few times. The chain employs TRBV4-3 and TRBJ2-3, with D unclear. The CDR3 length is 13 residues. CDR1 and CDR2 from the germline V gene are LGHNA and YSLEER. The V and J ends lost 4 bases and 5 bases respectively, with 10 bases between them. This CDR3 is CASSLRRIDTQYF. The CDR3 DNA sequence: TGCGCCAGCAGCCTCAGACGCATAGATACGCAGTATTTT.